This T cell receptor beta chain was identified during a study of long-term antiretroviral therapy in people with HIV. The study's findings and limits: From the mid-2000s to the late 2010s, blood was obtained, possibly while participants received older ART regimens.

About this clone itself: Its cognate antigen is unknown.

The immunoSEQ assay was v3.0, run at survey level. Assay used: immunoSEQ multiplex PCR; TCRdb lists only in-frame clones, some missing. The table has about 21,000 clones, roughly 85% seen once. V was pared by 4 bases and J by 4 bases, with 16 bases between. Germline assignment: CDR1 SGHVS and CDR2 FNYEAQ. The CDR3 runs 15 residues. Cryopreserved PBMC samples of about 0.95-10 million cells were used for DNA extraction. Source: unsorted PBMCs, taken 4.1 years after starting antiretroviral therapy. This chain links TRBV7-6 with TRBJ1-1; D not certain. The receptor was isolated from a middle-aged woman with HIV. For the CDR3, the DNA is TGTGCCAGCAGCTCAACCGACAACGTGGGCACTGAAGCTTTCTTT. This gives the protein CASSSTDNVGTEAFF.